This passage covers 20 T cell receptor beta chains from one sample sequenced in a study of control samples from healthy donors and cancer patients. Here immunoSEQ multiplex PCR was the method, and the copy in TCRdb shows in-frame clones only, minus some. The repertoire holds about 98,000 clones, with 82% as singletons. Specimen: blood. The receptors shown here come from a man aged 55 to 69 in good health.

This chain links TRBV20-1 with TRBJ1-1, with D unresolved. V gave up 5 bases and J gave up 7 bases, with 8 bases separating them. CDR1 and CDR2 (germline): DFQATT, SNEGSKA (reference sequence). The CDR3 length is 10 residues. The CDR3 nucleotides read TGCAGTGCTTCCCGAGTTGAAGCTTTCTTT. Translated, it gives CSASRVEAFF.

The rearrangement uses TRBV10-3 and TRBJ2-7, with a weak D call TRBD1 (5 bases). Germline CDR1 reads ENHRY; CDR2 reads SYGVKD. The CDR3 loop spans 15 amino acids. Trimming pared 0 bases from V and 2 bases from J, leaving 11 bases between. Written as DNA, the CDR3 is TGTGCCATCAGTGAGTCGGGCAGGGAAACCTACGAGCAGTACTTC. The encoded protein is CAISESGRETYEQYF.

This chain connects TRBV6-6 to TRBJ2-3; the D gene is possibly TRBD1 (6 bases). This CDR3 has 15 residues. CDR1 is MNHNY and CDR2 is SVGAGI in the germline V gene (reference sequence). V lost 5 bases to trimming and J lost 0 bases, with 12 bases between them. CDR3 sequence (DNA): TGTGCCAGCAGTCGATCGGACAGTAGCACAGATACGCAGTATTTT. This codes for CASSRSDSSTDTQYF.

The chain is built from TRBV9 and TRBJ1-1; D gene ambiguous. There are 14 residues in the CDR3. The germline gives CDR1 SGDLS, CDR2 YYNGEE. Trimming removed 0 bases at V and 6 bases at J, with 12 bases between. CDR3 protein: CASSVAIGSAEAFF. CDR3 DNA: TGTGCCAGCAGCGTAGCTATTGGTTCGGCTGAAGCTTTCTTT.

The chain is built from TRBV27 and TRBJ2-1; D uncertain. Deletions cut 2 bases from V and 3 bases from J, with 14 bases between. The CDR3 runs to 16 residues. The germline V gene encodes CDR1 MNHEY and CDR2 SMNVEV (reference sequence). Here the CDR3 DNA reads TGTGCCAGCAGTTTAGACGGTGGGAACGGCTACAATGAGCAGTTCTTC. Residues: CASSLDGGNGYNEQFF.

The rearrangement links TRBV30 to TRBJ2-7; no definite D call. This CDR3 is built from 14 residues. V was shortened by 0 bases and J by 4 bases, with 13 bases between the two germline ends. In germline, CDR1 is GTSNPN, CDR2 SVGIG (reference sequence). The CDR3 coding sequence is TGTGCCTGGAGTGTAGGTCCCCACTTTTACGAGCAGTACTTC. It translates to CAWSVGPHFYEQYF.

The chain is built from TRBV7-3 and TRBJ2-2, with D possibly being TRBD2 (5 bases). The CDR3 length is 16 residues. Germline V gene lookup returns CDR1 SGHTA and CDR2 FQGTGA. Trimming removed 1 base at V and 8 bases at J, with 17 bases between. CDR3 in DNA: TGTGCCAGCAGCTTAAGATCGGGCGGCTCGGGAGGGGAGCTGTTTTTT. Protein product: CASSLRSGGSGGELFF.

J is TRBJ1-1 and V is TRBV2; tentative D call: TRBD1 (5 bases). The CDR3 spans 11 residues. The germline V gene has CDR1 SNHLY and CDR2 FYNNEI. V dropped 11 bases and J dropped 7 bases, with 14 bases sitting between them. This CDR3 is CAGLTTGEAFF. CDR3 DNA: TGTGCCGGACTCACAACAGGTGAAGCTTTCTTT.

V gene TRBV7-6 combines with J gene TRBJ1-3, with D unresolved. V dropped 4 bases and J dropped 3 bases, with 7 bases sitting between them. The CDR3 consists of 13 residues. CDR1 SGHVS and CDR2 FNYEAQ come from the germline V gene. The CDR3 here is CASSSSLGNTIYF. DNA of the CDR3: TGTGCCAGCAGCTCGAGCCTTGGAAACACCATATATTTT.

This clone was seen only once. The chain links TRBV19 to TRBJ1-5; D gene ambiguous. V shed 6 bases and J shed 9 bases, with 12 bases lying between them. The V gene's germline CDR1 is LNHDA and CDR2 SQIVND (reference sequence). CDR3 length: 12 amino acids. The chain's CDR3 is CASSPSVWPQHF. The CDR3 DNA follows: TGTGCCAGTAGCCCCTCGGTTTGGCCCCAGCATTTT.

This clone came up once. At the DNA level, this CDR3 is encoded by other sequences in the same sample as well. The chain uses TRBV7-9 and TRBJ2-5, with a possible D match to TRBD2 (5 bases). In germline, CDR1 is SEHNR, CDR2 FQNEAQ (reference sequence). V lost 3 bases and J lost 5, with 13 bases in between. The CDR3 consists of 14 residues. The CDR3 sequence is CASSLERVRETQYF. Here the CDR3 DNA reads TGTGCCAGCAGCTTGGAGAGGGTACGGGAGACCCAGTACTTC. Looking up the rest from reference TRBV7-9 and TRBJ2-5 gives the full variable domain: DTGVSQNPRHKITKRGQNVTFRCDPISEHNRLYWYRQTLGQGPEFLTYFQNEAQLEKSRLLSDRFSAERPKGSFSTLEIQRTEQGDSAMYLCASSLERVRETQYFGPGTRLLVL.

This chain joins TRBV9 and TRBJ2-2; 9 bases align to TRBD2. Looked up from germline, CDR1 is SGDLS and CDR2 is YYNGEE. V shed 1 base and J 2 bases; nucleotides not matched to a gene: 9. The CDR3 runs to 18 residues. CDR3 bases: TGTGCCAGCAGCGTATATCCAGCGGGGGGCCCAAACACCGGGGAGCTGTTTTTT. It yields the protein CASSVYPAGGPNTGELFF.

This chain links TRBV5-5 with TRBJ2-7; the match to TRBD1 covers 9 bases. V was clipped by 0 bases and J by 5 bases; unmatched bases: 6. CDR1 is SGHKS, CDR2 YYEKEE, per germline (reference sequence). This CDR3 has 15 amino acids. The CDR3 nucleotides are TGTGCCAGCAGCTTGGACGCGACAGGGGGTAACGAGCAGTACTTC. Its translation: CASSLDATGGNEQYF. Full variable domain (remainder filled in from reference TRBV5-5 and TRBJ2-7): DAGVTQSPTHLIKTRGQQVTLRCSPISGHKSVSWYQQVLGQGPQFIFQYYEKEERGRGNFPDRFSARQFPNYSSELNVNALLLGDSALYLCASSLDATGGNEQYFGPGTRLTVT.

This clone was counted a few times. The rearrangement uses TRBV9 and TRBJ2-7, with D hard to call. With 4 bases removed from V and 3 bases from J, the gap between germline ends came to 14 bases. The CDR3 spans 14 residues. Germline V lookup: CDR1 SGDLS, CDR2 YYNGEE. For the CDR3, the DNA is TGTGCCAGCAGCCCCGGCGCAGATGTCTACGAGCAGTACTTC. Translated, it gives CASSPGADVYEQYF.

The table lists this clone with a count of one. This sequence joins TRBV4-1 and TRBJ1-4, with D perhaps TRBD1 (5 bases). V gave up 0 bases and J gave up 7 bases, with 12 bases separating them. Germline CDR1 and CDR2: MGHRA and YSYEKL. The CDR3 consists of 15 residues. The CDR3 nucleotides read TGCGCCAGCAGCCAAGATGATAGGGGCCGTGAAAAACTGTTTTTT. Its protein is CASSQDDRGREKLFF.

This clone was seen more than once but under ten times. The CDR3 protein is CASSLNFPGRAYEQYF. The CDR3 DNA follows: TGCGCCAGCAGCTTGAACTTTCCGGGACGTGCCTACGAGCAGTACTTC. The V gene is TRBV5-1, the J gene TRBJ2-7, with D perhaps assigned TRBD1 or TRBD2 (5 bases each). V lost 1 base and J lost 2, with 16 bases in between. The CDR3 is 16 amino acids. Germline CDR1 reads SGHRS; CDR2 reads YFSETQ.

This sequence joins TRBV28 and TRBJ2-1, with a possible D match to TRBD2 (6 bases). Trimming left V 5 bases short and J 7 bases short, with 18 bases between. The germline V gene has CDR1 MDHEN and CDR2 SYDVKM. The length of the CDR3 is 15 residues. The CDR3 reads CASSPPSGLLNEQFF. CDR3 in DNA: TGTGCCAGCAGTCCTCCGAGCGGGCTCCTGAATGAGCAGTTCTTC. Full variable domain (remainder filled in from reference TRBV28 and TRBJ2-1): DVKVTQSSRYLVKRTGEKVFLECVQDMDHENMFWYRQDPGLGLRLIYFSYDVKMKEKGDIPEGYSVSREKKERFSLILESASTNQTSMYLCASSPPSGLLNEQFFGPGTRLTVL.

This clone was found once. V gene TRBV7-3 combines with J gene TRBJ2-7, with 7 bases aligning to TRBD1. Germline V CDR1 and CDR2: SGHTA, FQGTGA. J lost 4 bases, V lost 7 bases, and 13 bases had no gene match. The CDR3 runs to 15 residues. The CDR3 region is CASTSSRTGDYEQYF. DNA for the CDR3: TGTGCCAGCACCTCCAGTCGGACAGGCGATTACGAGCAGTACTTC.

The chain employs TRBV24-1 and TRBJ1-5, with no clear D. This CDR3 is 15 amino acids long. Germline V gene sequence: CDR1 KGHDR, CDR2 SFDVKD. V lost 4 bases, J lost 0 bases, and 9 bases lay in between. CDR3 region: CATSETDSSNQPQHF. Here the CDR3 DNA reads TGTGCCACCAGTGAAACGGACTCTAGCAATCAGCCCCAGCATTTT.

The rearrangement uses TRBV30 and TRBJ1-1; 7 nucleotides agree with TRBD1. The CDR3 is made up of 13 amino acids. V lost 0 bases and J lost 5; bases outside the gene matches: 3. The germline CDR1 and CDR2 sequences are GTSNPN and SVGIG (reference sequence). This chain's CDR3 is CAWSVAGGTEAFF. CDR3 in DNA: TGTGCCTGGAGTGTCGCAGGGGGTACTGAAGCTTTCTTT.